This entry lists 26 T cell receptor beta chains sequenced from one sample in a study of cytomegalovirus exposure and HLA in healthy donors. Use of 60 Vbeta and 13 Jbeta primers characterized the PCR. Measured with immunoSEQ multiplex PCR; TCRdb has only the in-frame clones, and not every one. The sample lists 100,000 to 150,000 clones; more than 75% were seen once. The sample taken for sequencing was PBMCs. The receptors derive from a man aged 40-49 years in good health and CMV-seronegative.

The CDR3 sequence is CASSLIRGQGYTF. The CDR3 DNA is TGTGCCAGCAGCTTAATCAGGGGGCAAGGCTACACCTTC. The rearrangement links TRBV11-2 to TRBJ1-2; TRBD1 matches at 8 bases. The CDR3 has 13 amino acids. Germline lookup yields CDR1 SGHAT and CDR2 FQNNGV. Trimming cost V 2 bases and J 8 bases; bases outside gene matches: 4.

V gene TRBV7-9 combines with J gene TRBJ2-3, with 9 nucleotides matching TRBD2. Germline lookup yields CDR1 SEHNR and CDR2 FQNEAQ (reference sequence). V gave up 5 bases and J gave up 4 bases; unmatched junction bases: 10. This CDR3 comprises 16 residues. The CDR3 region has the DNA TGTGCCAGCAGCCCCCTAAGCGGGGGGCGGGCAGATACGCAGTATTTT. Amino acid sequence: CASSPLSGGRADTQYF.

This clone appeared a few times. The V gene is TRBV27, the J gene TRBJ1-2; no firm D call. Trimming took off 5 bases at V and 2 bases at J, with 15 bases between the two ends. Germline V gives CDR1 MNHEY, CDR2 SMNVEV (reference sequence). The CDR3 sequence is 15 residues long. CDR3 sequence: CASSPKTHRNYGYTF. The CDR3 bases are TGTGCCAGCAGTCCCAAGACACATAGGAACTATGGCTACACCTTC.

The V gene is TRBV10-2, the J gene TRBJ1-2; D is ambiguous. CDR1 and CDR2 from the germline V gene are WSHSY and SAAADI. Trimming took off 8 bases at V and 4 bases at J, with 8 bases between the two ends. CDR3 length: 11 residues. The CDR3 DNA is TGCGCCAGCTTCAGGTCCTATGGCTACACCTTC. It specifies CASFRSYGYTF.

The chain is built from TRBV30 and TRBJ1-1; D possibly corresponds to TRBD1 (6 bases). From germline, CDR1 is GTSNPN and CDR2 SVGIG (reference sequence). The CDR3 totals 12 residues. Trimming took off 7 bases at V and 11 bases at J, with 20 bases between the two ends. This chain's CDR3 is CALSDRRIRAFF. CDR3 DNA: TGTGCCTTAAGTGACAGGCGGATAAGGGCTTTCTTT.

V usage is TRBV7-6 and J usage is TRBJ1-6; 7 bases align to TRBD1. The CDR3 length is 16 residues. The trim removed 1 base at V and 10 bases at J, leaving 10 bases unmatched. CDR1 SGHVS and CDR2 FNYEAQ come from the germline V gene. CDR3 amino acids: CASSLGSDRRRSPLHF. The CDR3 region has the DNA TGTGCCAGCAGCTTAGGTTCGGACAGGAGGCGATCACCCCTCCACTTT.

V usage is TRBV18 and J usage is TRBJ2-2, with 7 bases lining up with TRBD2. Germline CDR1 is KGHSH and CDR2 is LQKENI. With 4 bases clipped from V and 1 base from J, the junction kept 9 bases outside the gene matches. The CDR3 covers 17 residues. CDR3 sequence reads: CASSRTREGQNTGELFF. The CDR3 coding sequence is TGTGCCAGCTCACGAACCAGGGAGGGCCAGAACACCGGGGAGCTGTTTTTT.

This clone was recorded a few times. The genes are TRBV9 and TRBJ1-2, with D uncertain. V dropped 4 bases and J dropped 0 bases, with 13 bases sitting between them. Germline CDR1 SGDLS, CDR2 YYNGEE. The CDR3 consists of 15 residues. The DNA for the CDR3 is TGTGCCAGCAGCAGCACGGGAGGGTCTAACTATGGCTACACCTTC. Its translation: CASSSTGGSNYGYTF.

This chain joins TRBV9 and TRBJ2-5; 9 positions match TRBD2. The V segment lost 4 bases and the J segment 5 bases; nucleotides outside the gene matches: 6. Germline CDR1 reads SGDLS; CDR2 reads YYNGEE. This CDR3 contains 14 residues. The CDR3: CASSPGTSRETQYF. In nucleotides, the CDR3 is TGTGCCAGCAGCCCCGGGACTAGCCGGGAGACCCAGTACTTC.

This chain joins TRBV4-3 and TRBJ2-1, with 9 positions matching TRBD1. The CDR3 covers 16 residues. Per germline, CDR1 LGHNA and CDR2 YSLEER. Trimming removed 5 bases from V and 4 bases from J; junction bases left unmatched: 9. The CDR3 nucleotides read TGCGCCAGCAGCACAAAGGGGGGGACAGGGTACAATGAGCAGTTCTTC. Residues: CASSTKGGTGYNEQFF.

The rearrangement joins TRBV7-8 to TRBJ1-3; 7 bases map to TRBD1. The V segment lost 10 bases and the J segment 9 bases; nucleotides outside the gene matches: 6. This CDR3 spans 11 amino acids. The germline V gene has CDR1 SGHVS and CDR2 FQNEAQ. The CDR3 DNA follows: TGTGCCACCCGGACAGGAGGCACCATATATTTT. It codes for CATRTGGTIYF. Drawing the rest from reference TRBV7-8 and TRBJ1-3, the complete variable domain is GAGVSQSPRYKVAKRGQDVALRCDPISGHVSLFWYQQALGQGPEFLTYFQNEAQLDKSGLPSDRFFAERPEGSVSTLKIQRTQQEDSAVYLCATRTGGTIYFGEGSWLTVV.

The chain combines TRBV5-1 with TRBJ2-3; 8 positions match TRBD2. V dropped 0 bases and J dropped 1; count of bases not matched to a gene: 1. Germline V gene sequence: CDR1 SGHRS, CDR2 YFSETQ. This CDR3 is 15 amino acids long. As DNA, the CDR3 is TGCGCCAGCAGCTTGGACGGGGGGGGCACAGATACGCAGTATTTT. This encodes CASSLDGGGTDTQYF. Using reference TRBV5-1 and TRBJ2-3 for the parts outside the CDR3, the full variable domain is KAGVTQTPRYLIKTRGQQVTLSCSPISGHRSVSWYQQTPGQGLQFLFEYFSETQRNKGNFPGRFSGRQFSNSRSEMNVSTLELGDSALYLCASSLDGGGTDTQYFGPGTRLTVL.

The chain employs TRBV4-3 and TRBJ2-1; 14 bases fit TRBD2. V gave up 4 bases and J gave up 3 bases; unmatched junction bases: 5. The CDR3 runs to 17 residues. CDR1 is LGHNA and CDR2 is YSLEER in the germline V gene. CDR3 region: CASSRGLAGENYNEQFF. The CDR3 DNA follows: TGCGCCAGCAGCCGGGGACTAGCGGGGGAGAACTACAATGAGCAGTTCTTC.

CDR3 DNA sequence: TGTGCCAGCAGCCCTAGCGGGGGTAGCACAGATACGCAGTATTTT. This gives the protein CASSPSGGSTDTQYF. The chain uses TRBV7-6 and TRBJ2-3; TRBD2 matches 10 bases. The CDR3 length is 15 residues. V lost 5 bases to trimming and J lost 0 bases; unmatched junction nucleotides: 2. Looked up from germline, CDR1 is SGHVS and CDR2 is FNYEAQ.

This rearrangement joins TRBV5-4 to TRBJ2-2; no clear D. There are 14 residues in the CDR3. Trimming took off 0 bases at V and 1 base at J, with 4 bases between the two ends. CDR1 is SGHNT and CDR2 is YYREEE in the germline V gene (reference sequence). DNA for the CDR3: TGTGCCAGCAGCTTGGGACAGAACACCGGGGAGCTGTTTTTT. Encoded protein: CASSLGQNTGELFF.

This clone was found a few times. The chain's CDR3 is CASSFGLNAGELFF. The CDR3 bases are TGTGCCAGCAGCTTTGGACTTAACGCCGGGGAGCTGTTTTTT. The chain joins TRBV7-9 to TRBJ2-2, with a tentative D call TRBD2 (5 bases). CDR1 is SEHNR and CDR2 is FQNEAQ in the germline V gene (reference sequence). The CDR3 consists of 14 residues. Deletions cut 3 bases from V and 6 bases from J, with 11 bases between.

The chain links TRBV9 to TRBJ2-7; D may be TRBD2 (7 bases). V dropped 4 bases and J dropped 6 bases, with 17 bases sitting between them. The CDR3 has 14 amino acids. Germline lookup yields CDR1 SGDLS and CDR2 YYNGEE. The CDR3 protein is CASSLKWGGGEQYF. The CDR3 coding sequence is TGTGCCAGCAGCCTCAAGTGGGGAGGGGGCGAGCAGTACTTC.

This clone was observed a single time. The CDR3 DNA is TGTGCCAGCAAAGGGACAGTCTATAATTCACCCCTCCACTTT. Residues: CASKGTVYNSPLHF. The gene calls are TRBV19 and TRBJ1-6; 7 positions match TRBD1. The J segment lost 3 bases and the V segment lost 9 bases, leaving 5 bases of the junction unmatched. The germline gives CDR1 LNHDA, CDR2 SQIVND (reference sequence). The CDR3 has 14 residues.

CDR3 loop: CASSPRLAYEQYF. The CDR3 nucleotides are TGTGCCAGCAGTCCCAGGTTAGCCTACGAGCAGTACTTC. The gene calls are TRBV27 and TRBJ2-7; no clear D gene. V lost 5 bases, J lost 2 bases, and 10 bases lay in between. The length of the CDR3 is 13 residues. In germline, CDR1 is MNHEY, CDR2 SMNVEV (reference sequence).

The rearrangement uses TRBV9 and TRBJ1-1; maybe TRBD1 (5 bases). The CDR3 spans 14 residues. The germline V and J ends were trimmed by 0 bases and 2 bases, with 8 bases remaining between them. CDR1 is SGDLS, CDR2 YYNGEE, per germline. The CDR3 bases are TGTGCCAGCAGCGTAGCGACAGTTAACACTGAAGCTTTCTTT. It translates to CASSVATVNTEAFF.

V is TRBV6-5 and J is TRBJ2-2, with a weak D call TRBD2 (6 bases). CDR1 and CDR2 (germline): MNHEY, SVGAGI. The CDR3 extends over 15 amino acids. V was clipped by 4 bases and J by 3 bases, with 12 bases between them. The CDR3 coding sequence is TGTGCCAGCAGTTGGAGGGAAACTCACACCGGGGAGCTGTTTTTT. This sequence encodes CASSWRETHTGELFF.

The rearrangement joins TRBV5-1 to TRBJ2-7; maybe TRBD2 (6 bases). Germline CDR1 is SGHRS and CDR2 is YFSETQ. The CDR3 is 14 residues long. V lost 0 bases and J lost 3, with 10 bases in between. CDR3 bases: TGCGCCAGCAGCTTGGAGGTGGGGGGCTACGAGCAGTACTTC. Translated: CASSLEVGGYEQYF.

The chain is built from TRBV6-1 and TRBJ1-1; 8 nucleotides match TRBD1. This CDR3 comprises 14 residues. The ends lost 6 bases at V and 0 bases at J; junction bases unmatched: 3. CDR1 and CDR2 from the germline V gene are MNHNS and SASEGT. CDR3 in amino acids: CASRGDRMNTEAFF. CDR3 DNA sequence: TGTGCCAGCAGAGGGGACAGGATGAACACTGAAGCTTTCTTT.

The chain couples TRBV4-1 to TRBJ1-1, with 7 bases aligning to TRBD1. V lost 0 bases to trimming and J lost 4 bases; unmatched junction nucleotides: 8. Looked up from germline, CDR1 is MGHRA and CDR2 is YSYEKL. The CDR3 has 16 amino acids. The CDR3 reads CASSQDPSGGGTEAFF. CDR3 in DNA: TGCGCCAGCAGCCAAGATCCCTCAGGGGGAGGCACTGAAGCTTTCTTT.

Of note for this clone: Compared with germline, one end of the junction differs, possibly owing to a read error. This CDR3 is also generated by other DNA sequences in the sample. V and J are TRBV7-8 and TRBJ1-1; D gene uncertain. Germline V CDR1 and CDR2: SGHVS, FQNEAQ. The CDR3 contains 14 residues. CDR3 bases: TGTGCCAGCAGCGCAGAGACTTGGACTCCTGAAGCTTTTTTT. Translating gives CASSAETWTPEAFF.

This clone was picked up a small number of times. The J gene is TRBJ1-1, the V gene TRBV27, with D tentatively TRBD1 (5 bases). The ends were cut back, 4 bases at V and 10 bases at J, with 13 bases in the middle. CDR3 size: 12 residues. The germline V gene encodes CDR1 MNHEY and CDR2 SMNVEV (reference sequence). The CDR3 DNA sequence: TGTGCCAGCAGTTCCCTGACAGCCAGAGCTTTCTTT. Translated, it gives CASSSLTARAFF.